This entry describes one T cell receptor (beta chain). This receptor's antigen is unknown. No base-level quality is on record; no much larger clone is a single base apart. These data come from a study of CD8 T cells in ankylosing spondylitis (dated by TCRdb to 2017 to 2019). As for the study more broadly: T cell receptor beta repertoires were profiled in healthy donors and ankylosing spondylitis patients so that disease-linked TCR variants could be found. The whole study cohort included over 85 healthy donors and roughly 24 ankylosing spondylitis patients. Peripheral blood samples were taken, and synovial fluid was additionally collected from ankylosing spondylitis patients.

Germline trimming: 7 bases from V, 2 bases from J; junction bases outside gene matches: 7. Looking up the germline V gene yields CDR1 MNHNS and CDR2 SASEGT. There are 15 amino acids in the CDR3, from cysteine to phenylalanine inclusive. Only the CDR3 DNA stays, 45 bases, in frame from base 1. The sequencer listed for this sample is Illumina HiSeq 2500. Quantitative 5'-RACE with molecular barcodes was the method used to prepare the TCR beta libraries. The study's processing was this. A new computational method, built on a probabilistic model of VDJ rearrangement, was used to identify disease-linked TCR variants. The raw public reads went through TCRdb reprocessing: fastp at Q25, MiXCR clone calling, in-frame beta chains kept. Each entry merges the rows of one CDR3 protein and shows their most common DNA and genes. The V and J calls were not made by the authors but by TCRdb's processing. The sample table holds 700,000 or so distinct CDR3 sequences, of which 15% to 20% were seen once. Roughly a fifth of the sample belongs to the ten largest clones.

The research as a whole found: Some of the motif variants had been reported before in the synovial fluid and blood of reactive arthritis patients, a finding that suggests common disease-initiation mechanisms. In peripheral blood, the disease-linked clones were found at relatively low frequencies and had a CD8+ phenotype. The disease-linked clones were reported as significantly enriched in matched synovial fluid samples from ankylosing spondylitis patients. A TCR beta motif made up of 7 to 9 highly homologous amino acid variants appeared to be characteristic of blood from ankylosing spondylitis patients.

Material for sequencing was blood, either unsorted or a sorted T cell fraction (not recorded which). This clonotype was obtained from a male donor with ankylosing spondylitis. The sequence is built from TRBV6-1 and TRBJ2-1; 8 middle bases align to TRBD2. The CDR3 amino acid sequence is: CASTPMGLAYNEQFF. The bases are TGTGCCAGCACCCCAATGGGACTAGCCTACAATGAGCAGTTCTTC.